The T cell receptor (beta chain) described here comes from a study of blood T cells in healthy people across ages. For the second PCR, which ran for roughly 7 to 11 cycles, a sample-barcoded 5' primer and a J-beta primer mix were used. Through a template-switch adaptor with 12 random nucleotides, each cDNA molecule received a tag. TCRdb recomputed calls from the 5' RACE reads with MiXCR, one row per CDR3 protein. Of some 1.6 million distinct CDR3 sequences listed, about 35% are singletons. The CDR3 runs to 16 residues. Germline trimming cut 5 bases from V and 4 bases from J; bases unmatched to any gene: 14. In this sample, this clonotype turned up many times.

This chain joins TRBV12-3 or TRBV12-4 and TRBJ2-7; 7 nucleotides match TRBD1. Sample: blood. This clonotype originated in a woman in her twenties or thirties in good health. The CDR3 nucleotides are TGTGCCAGCAGTCCGGAAGCACAGGGGCCTATATACGAGCAGTACTTC. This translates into CASSPEAQGPIYEQYF.